This TCR beta chain was captured in a study of Tregs in tolerant kidney transplant recipients. Unstimulated regulatory T cells (CD4+CD25+CD127-), CD4+CD25- non-regulatory cells, CD4 and CD8 cells were FACS-sorted from thawed PBMCs. The data were produced by immunoSEQ multiplex PCR, yet TCRdb's version contains in-frame clones alone and is incomplete. The sample consists of 80,000 to 90,000 clones, around nine tenths of them appearing once. V was pared by 4 bases and J by 3 bases, with 6 bases of the junction left unmatched. CDR1 is GTSNPN, CDR2 SVGIG, per germline (reference sequence). This CDR3 is built from 13 residues.

Sequencing was done on a sample of CD8+ T cells from blood. The receptor was isolated from a human donor in good health. The chain employs TRBV30 and TRBJ2-7, with 7 bases fitting TRBD2. The chain's CDR3 is CAWNYGGNYEQYF. The CDR3 nucleotides are TGTGCCTGGAATTACGGGGGGAACTACGAGCAGTACTTC.